The clone carrying this T cell receptor (beta chain) was recorded many times. What it binds is unknown. The sample comes from a study of T cells in Graves' hyperthyroidism and ophthalmopathy. V was cut by 5 bases and J by 3 bases, with 11 bases left in between. Germline assignment: CDR1 MDHEN and CDR2 SYDVKM. This CDR3 has 13 residues. TCR beta CDR3 regions were amplified from RNA. HTBI primers were used for first-round RT-PCR of the TCR CDR3. TCRdb recomputed calls from the multiplex PCR reads with MiXCR, one row per CDR3 protein. The sample has around 360,000 distinct CDR3 sequences, approximately 16% seen once; the top ten hold approximately 20%. General study findings and limits: Blood also carried most thyroid clonotypes expanded above 0.001.

The material sequenced was blood. This chain uses TRBV28 with TRBJ2-7; perhaps TRBD2 as D (6 bases). This sequence was found in a woman aged 60-70 years with Graves' ophthalmopathy. CDR3 DNA: TGTGCCAGCAGTCAGGAGACTAGCTACGAGCAGTACTTC. It yields the protein CASSQETSYEQYF.